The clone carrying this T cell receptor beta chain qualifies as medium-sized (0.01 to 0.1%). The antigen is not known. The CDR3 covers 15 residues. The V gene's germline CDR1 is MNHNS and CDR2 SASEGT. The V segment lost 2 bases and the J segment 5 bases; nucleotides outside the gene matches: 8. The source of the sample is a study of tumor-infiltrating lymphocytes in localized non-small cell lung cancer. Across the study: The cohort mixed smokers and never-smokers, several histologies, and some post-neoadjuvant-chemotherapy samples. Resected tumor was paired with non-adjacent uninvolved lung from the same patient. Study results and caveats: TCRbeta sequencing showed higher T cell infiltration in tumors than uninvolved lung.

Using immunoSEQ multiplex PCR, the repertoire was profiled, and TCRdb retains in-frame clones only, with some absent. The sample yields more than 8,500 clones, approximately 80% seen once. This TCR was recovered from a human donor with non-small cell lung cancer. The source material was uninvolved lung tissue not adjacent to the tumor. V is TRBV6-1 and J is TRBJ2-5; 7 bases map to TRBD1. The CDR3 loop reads CASSEMTGNLETQYF. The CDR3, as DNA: TGTGCCAGCAGTGAAATGACAGGGAATCTGGAGACCCAGTACTTC.